These 16 T cell receptor beta chains were all obtained from the same sample, sequenced in a study of vaccination and CD4 T cells after COVID-19. Sequenced with the Oncomine TCR Beta short-read assay was DNA taken from cultured CD4+ T cells. TCRdb ran MiXCR on the PCR reads and lists one entry per CDR3 protein. The sample includes 15,000 to 20,000 distinct CDR3 sequences, 60% to 80% of them seen just once. Their antigen targets remain unknown. Described treatment: 10-day PBMC culture with coronavirus spike peptide pools or control peptides (ViraFEST assay). The sequenced sample was CD4+ T cells from blood, cultured in vitro. These receptors were collected from a human donor who had recovered from COVID-19.

The CDR3: CATSSEQGYEQYF. The CDR3 DNA reads as TGTGCCACCAGCAGTGAGCAGGGGTACGAGCAGTACTTC. The chain has TRBV15 and TRBJ2-7; TRBD1 might be the D (6 bases). Germline CDR1 LNHNV, CDR2 YYDKDF (reference sequence). There are 13 residues in the CDR3. Trimming left V 3 bases short and J 4 bases short, with 10 bases between.

The rearrangement links TRBV20-1 to TRBJ2-6, with unresolved D. CDR3 length equals 14 residues. Trimming removed 1 base from V and 1 base from J, with 5 bases in between. CDR1 is DFQATT, CDR2 SNEGSKA, per germline (reference sequence). The CDR3 DNA is TGCAGTGCTAGAGCGGCATCTGGGGCCAACGTCCTGACTTTC. Its translation is CSARAASGANVLTF.

This chain joins TRBV2 and TRBJ1-5; a weak D match, TRBD1 (6 bases). V lost 4 bases to trimming and J lost 0 bases, with 16 bases between them. The germline V gene encodes CDR1 SNHLY and CDR2 FYNNEI. This CDR3 is 17 amino acids long. The CDR3 loop reads CASSGRQVLHSNQPQHF. The CDR3 DNA reads as TGTGCCAGCAGTGGACGACAGGTCCTACATAGCAATCAGCCCCAGCATTTT.

The chain is built from TRBV5-6 and TRBJ2-7, with 12 bases lining up with TRBD1. CDR1 is SGHDT, CDR2 YYEEEE, per germline. With 2 bases clipped from V and 6 bases from J, the junction kept 9 bases outside the gene matches. The CDR3 loop spans 16 amino acids. CDR3 protein: CASSFLPGQGATEQYF. The CDR3 DNA reads TGTGCCAGCAGCTTCTTACCGGGACAGGGGGCAACCGAGCAGTACTTC.

This chain uses TRBV7-2 with TRBJ1-6; D is unclear. The CDR3 runs to 14 residues. The V gene's germline CDR1 is SGHTA and CDR2 FQGNSA. The V end was cut by 0 bases, the J end by 10 bases, with 10 bases between. CDR3 amino acids: CASSLAPGSSPLHF. The DNA for the CDR3 is TGTGCCAGCAGCTTAGCTCCAGGCTCCTCACCCCTCCACTTT.

This clonotype turned up a few times. The chain has TRBV20-1 and TRBJ1-6; D uncertain. CDR3 length equals 13 residues. V was shortened by 2 bases and J by 7 bases, with 9 bases between the two germline ends. CDR1 and CDR2 (germline): DFQATT, SNEGSKA (reference sequence). The CDR3 nucleotides are TGCAGTGCTAGACAGGTCGAGAATTCACCCCTCCACTTT. Translation gives CSARQVENSPLHF.

V usage is TRBV15 and J usage is TRBJ2-2, with no clear D. The germline V gene has CDR1 LNHNV and CDR2 YYDKDF (reference sequence). Trimming took off 2 bases at V and 0 bases at J, with 16 bases between the two ends. This CDR3 spans 18 amino acids. The CDR3 is CATSRSRFGRANTGELFF. CDR3 bases: TGTGCCACCAGCAGATCGAGGTTTGGACGGGCGAACACCGGGGAGCTGTTTTTT.

The V and J genes are TRBV2 and TRBJ1-6; no definite D call. V dropped 4 bases and J dropped 12 bases, with 19 bases sitting between them. The CDR3 extends over 15 amino acids. From germline, CDR1 is SNHLY and CDR2 FYNNEI. The DNA for the CDR3 is TGTGCCAGCAGTGGTCGAAAGGGAGGTCGGGAACCCCTCCACTTT. Residues: CASSGRKGGREPLHF.

V and J are TRBV6-4 and TRBJ1-5; TRBD1 matches 9 bases. V shed 0 bases and J 0 bases; nucleotides not matched to a gene: 9. Germline V gives CDR1 MRHNA, CDR2 SNTAGT. This CDR3 has 19 amino acids. The CDR3 DNA reads TGTGCCAGCAGTGACTCGACGGGACAGGGCGCCTATAGCAATCAGCCCCAGCATTTT. Protein product: CASSDSTGQGAYSNQPQHF.

Worth noting for this clonotype: A read error may produce the germline difference seen at one junction end. The chain links TRBV5-1 to TRBJ1-1; D gene unclear. The CDR3 totals 13 residues. The germline V gene encodes CDR1 SGHRS and CDR2 YFSETQ. CDR3 in amino acids: CASRLEVNTEAFF. CDR3 DNA: TGCGCCAGCAGGTTGGAAGTGAACACTGAAGCTTTCTTT. Full variable domain (outside the CDR3, taken from reference TRBV5-1 and TRBJ1-1): KAGVTQTPRYLIKTRGQQVTLSCSPISGHRSVSWYQQTPGQGLQFLFEYFSETQRNKGNFPGRFSGRQFSNSRSEMNVSTLELGDSALYLCASRLEVNTEAFFGQGTRLTVV.

The chain couples TRBV27 to TRBJ1-5; D not certain. CDR1 and CDR2 (germline): MNHEY, SMNVEV (reference sequence). The CDR3 extends over 17 amino acids. V lost 3 bases to trimming and J lost 0 bases, with 15 bases between them. Here the CDR3 reads CASSFLPGTNSNQPQHF. The DNA for the CDR3 is TGTGCCAGCAGTTTCCTCCCGGGAACGAATAGCAATCAGCCCCAGCATTTT.

This chain links TRBV6-4 with TRBJ2-3, with 8 bases fitting TRBD1. The CDR3 runs 14 residues. Germline CDR1 is MRHNA and CDR2 is SNTAGT. V lost 7 bases and J lost 0; bases outside the gene matches: 3. CDR3 nucleotides: TGTGCCAGCAAGGGACAGGAGAGCACAGATACGCAGTATTTT. Its translation is CASKGQESTDTQYF.

V gene TRBV6-1 combines with J gene TRBJ1-3; perhaps TRBD1 as D (5 bases). The V and J ends lost 8 bases and 2 bases respectively, with 13 bases between them. The CDR3 is 14 residues long. CDR1 and CDR2 from the germline V gene are MNHNS and SASEGT. The CDR3 here is CASFSGGTGNTIYF. The CDR3 DNA reads as TGTGCCAGCTTTAGCGGGGGGACTGGAAACACCATATATTTT.

V is TRBV20-1 and J is TRBJ2-5; 10 nucleotides line up with TRBD2. This CDR3 has 16 amino acids. Looked up from germline, CDR1 is DFQATT and CDR2 is SNEGSKA (reference sequence). The ends lost 1 base at V and 2 bases at J; junction bases unmatched: 7. CDR3 amino acids: CSARARIAGGQETQYF. Written as DNA, the CDR3 is TGCAGTGCTAGAGCTCGGATAGCGGGGGGTCAAGAGACCCAGTACTTC.

The chain carries TRBV7-9 and TRBJ1-5; D uncertain. In germline, CDR1 is SEHNR, CDR2 FQNEAQ (reference sequence). V dropped 6 bases and J dropped 7 bases, with 13 bases sitting between them. The CDR3 has 13 residues. CDR3 sequence (DNA): TGTGCCAGCAGTGAAGGGAGCTACCAGCCCCAGCATTTT. Translating it yields CASSEGSYQPQHF.

The chain joins TRBV19 to TRBJ2-6; D might be TRBD1 (5 bases). V was trimmed by 1 base and J by 0 bases, leaving 22 bases between them. The germline gives CDR1 LNHDA, CDR2 SQIVND (reference sequence). The CDR3 spans 21 residues. CDR3 sequence: CASSIVDLRYRWRSGANVLTF. The CDR3 region has the DNA TGTGCCAGTAGTATAGTCGACCTAAGATACAGGTGGCGCTCTGGGGCCAACGTCCTGACTTTC.